This T cell receptor beta chain is from a study of cytotoxic CD8 clonotypes in ibrutinib-treated CLL. On the study more broadly: Included were roughly ten relapsed/refractory and roughly 15 treatment-naive patients, of whom fewer than 18 were IGHV unmutated.

V was cut by 6 bases and J by 4 bases, with 10 bases left in between. This CDR3 has 13 amino acids. In germline, CDR1 is WSHSY, CDR2 SAAADI. Profiling relied on immunoSEQ multiplex PCR, and the TCRdb table lists in-frame clones only, not all of them. The table has approximately 300,000 clones, around four fifths seen once. Sample: PBMCs, taken before ibrutinib treatment. The source is a human donor with chronic lymphocytic leukemia. This chain links TRBV10-2 with TRBJ2-1, with a possible D match to TRBD1 (6 bases). The CDR3 DNA sequence: TGCGCCAGCAGCGGCACAGGGTACAATGAGCAGTTCTTC. It is translated as CASSGTGYNEQFF.